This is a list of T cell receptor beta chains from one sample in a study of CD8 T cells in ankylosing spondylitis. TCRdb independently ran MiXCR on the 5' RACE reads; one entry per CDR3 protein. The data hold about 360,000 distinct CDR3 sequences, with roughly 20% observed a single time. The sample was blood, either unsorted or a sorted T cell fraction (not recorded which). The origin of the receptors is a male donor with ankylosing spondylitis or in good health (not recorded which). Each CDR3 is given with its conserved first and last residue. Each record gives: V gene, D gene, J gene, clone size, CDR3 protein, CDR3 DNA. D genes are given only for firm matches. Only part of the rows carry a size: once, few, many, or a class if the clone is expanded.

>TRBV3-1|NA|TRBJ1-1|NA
CASSHSWEEAFF
TGTGCCAGCAGCCATAGTTGGGAGGAAGCTTTCTTT
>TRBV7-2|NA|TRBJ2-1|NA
CASSSTGIAVNEQFF
TGTGCCAGCAGCTCCACCGGAATAGCGGTCAATGAGCAGTTCTTC
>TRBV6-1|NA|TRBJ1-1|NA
CASSKTVNTEAFF
TGTGCCAGCAGTAAGACAGTAAACACTGAAGCTTTCTTT
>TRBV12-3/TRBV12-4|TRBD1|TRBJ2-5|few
CASSAGDREVETQYF
TGTGCCAGCAGTGCGGGGGACAGGGAGGTGGAGACCCAGTACTTC
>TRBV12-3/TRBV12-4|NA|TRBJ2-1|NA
CASSPTHNEQFF
TGTGCCAGCAGTCCCACCCACAATGAGCAGTTCTTC
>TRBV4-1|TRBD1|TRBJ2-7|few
CASSQDWTGDTYEQYF
TGCGCCAGCAGCCAAGATTGGACAGGGGACACCTACGAGCAGTACTTC
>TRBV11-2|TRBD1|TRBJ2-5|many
CASSLEAGGLETQYF
TGTGCCAGCAGCTTAGAAGCAGGGGGCTTAGAGACCCAGTACTTC
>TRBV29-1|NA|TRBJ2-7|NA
CSVGTQSYEQYF
TGCAGCGTTGGAACTCAATCCTACGAGCAGTACTTC
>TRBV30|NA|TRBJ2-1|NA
CAWSVYWGSSYNEQFF
TGTGCCTGGAGTGTATACTGGGGGAGCTCCTACAATGAGCAGTTCTTC
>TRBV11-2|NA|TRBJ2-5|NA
CASSPSGGFVETQYF
TGTGCCAGCAGCCCCTCCGGGGGATTCGTAGAGACCCAGTACTTC
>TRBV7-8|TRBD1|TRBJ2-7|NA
CASSPAGTEYYEQYF
TGTGCCAGCAGTCCCGCCGGGACAGAATACTACGAGCAGTACTTC
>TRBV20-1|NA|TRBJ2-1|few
CSARDMGSRFF
TGCAGTGCTAGAGATATGGGGAGTCGGTTCTTC
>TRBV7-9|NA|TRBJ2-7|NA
CASSLVAGQNYEQYF
TGTGCCAGCAGCTTAGTTGCGGGACAGAACTACGAGCAGTACTTC
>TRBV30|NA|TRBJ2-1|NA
CAFSPGEEQFF
TGTGCCTTTAGCCCTGGGGAGGAGCAGTTCTTC
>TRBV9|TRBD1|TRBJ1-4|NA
CASSSRDRENEKLFF
TGTGCCAGCAGCTCACGGGACAGGGAGAATGAAAAACTGTTTTTT
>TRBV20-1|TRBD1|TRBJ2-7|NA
CSARAGTGVTDEQYF
TGCAGTGCTAGAGCCGGGACAGGGGTTACGGACGAGCAGTACTTC
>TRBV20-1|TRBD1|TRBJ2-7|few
CSASQTTGQNEQYF
TGCAGTGCTAGCCAAACGACAGGGCAGAACGAGCAGTACTTC
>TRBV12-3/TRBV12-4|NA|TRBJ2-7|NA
CASSLPGEQYF
TGTGCCAGCAGCTTGCCCGGCGAGCAGTACTTC
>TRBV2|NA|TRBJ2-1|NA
CASSEGSADYNEQFF
TGTGCCAGCAGTGAGGGTAGCGCCGACTACAATGAGCAGTTCTTC
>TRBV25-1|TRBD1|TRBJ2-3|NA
CASSEWGTGEDTQYF
TGTGCCAGCAGTGAATGGGGGACAGGGGAGGATACGCAGTATTTT
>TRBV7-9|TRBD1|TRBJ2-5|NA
CASSLVTGVWETQYF
TGTGCCAGCAGCTTAGTTACAGGGGTTTGGGAGACCCAGTACTTC
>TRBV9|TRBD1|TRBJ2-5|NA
CASSAGQGDGETQYF
TGTGCCAGCAGCGCCGGACAGGGGGACGGGGAGACCCAGTACTTC
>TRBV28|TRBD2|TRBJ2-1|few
CASSSTIRLAVLNEQFF
TGTGCCAGCAGTTCCACGATCCGACTAGCGGTTCTCAATGAGCAGTTCTTC
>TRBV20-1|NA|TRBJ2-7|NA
CSARDLFAEPLRPYEQYF
TGCAGTGCTAGAGATCTTTTTGCGGAACCACTACGGCCCTACGAGCAGTACTTC
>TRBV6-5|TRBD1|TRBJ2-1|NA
CASSYSRTGAPNEQFF
TGTGCCAGCAGTTACTCGAGGACAGGGGCTCCCAATGAGCAGTTCTTC
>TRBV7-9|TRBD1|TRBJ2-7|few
CASSSDRLYEQYF
TGTGCCAGCAGCTCGGACAGGCTGTACGAGCAGTACTTC
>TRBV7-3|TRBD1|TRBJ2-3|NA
CASSSTGGTADTQYF
TGTGCCAGCAGCTCTACAGGGGGCACCGCAGATACGCAGTATTTT
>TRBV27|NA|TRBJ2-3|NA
CASSQRWGTGDTQYF
TGTGCCAGCAGTCAGCGTTGGGGGACCGGAGATACGCAGTATTTT
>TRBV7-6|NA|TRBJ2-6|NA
CASSQTTDSGANVLTF
TGTGCCAGCAGCCAGACTACAGACTCTGGGGCCAACGTCCTGACTTTC
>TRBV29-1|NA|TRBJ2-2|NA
CSVVDLGNTGELFF
TGCAGCGTTGTCGACCTTGGGAACACCGGGGAGCTGTTTTTT
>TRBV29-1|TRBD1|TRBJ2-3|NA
CSALGTEGTDTQYF
TGCAGCGCCCTCGGGACAGAAGGCACAGATACGCAGTATTTT
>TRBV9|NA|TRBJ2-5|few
CASSLGGVGETQYF
TGTGCCAGCAGCCTAGGTGGGGTTGGGGAGACCCAGTACTTC
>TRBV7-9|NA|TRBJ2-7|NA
CASSAEIDRYF
TGTGCCAGCAGCGCGGAGATTGATAGGTACTTC
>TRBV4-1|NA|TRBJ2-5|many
CASSQVAQETQYF
TGCGCCAGCAGCCAAGTGGCGCAAGAGACCCAGTACTTC
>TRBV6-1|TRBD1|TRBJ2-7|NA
CASSARGDRFGYEQYF
TGTGCCAGCAGTGCCCGCGGGGACAGGTTCGGCTACGAGCAGTACTTC
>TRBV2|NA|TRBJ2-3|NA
CASMVTGTGTDTQYF
TGTGCCAGCATGGTTACGGGGACGGGCACAGATACGCAGTATTTT
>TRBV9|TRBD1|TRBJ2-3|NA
CASIRGPDRGSGDTQYF
TGTGCCAGCATCCGTGGACCGGACAGGGGGTCGGGAGATACGCAGTATTTT
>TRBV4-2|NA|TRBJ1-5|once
CASSQLFSGPIGAQHF
TGTGCCAGCAGCCAACTTTTCTCTGGGCCGATCGGGGCCCAGCATTTT
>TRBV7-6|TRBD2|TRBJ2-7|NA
CASSLAGRGVSYEQYF
TGTGCCAGCAGCTTAGCGGGGCGGGGGGTATCCTACGAGCAGTACTTC
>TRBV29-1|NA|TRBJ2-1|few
CSVRDGDYGDEQFF
TGCAGCGTCCGGGACGGGGATTATGGGGATGAGCAGTTCTTC
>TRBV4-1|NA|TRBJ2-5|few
CASSQQNQETQYF
TGCGCCAGCAGCCAACAAAATCAAGAGACCCAGTACTTC
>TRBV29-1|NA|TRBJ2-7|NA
CSVEGVNFSPEQYF
TGCAGCGTTGAAGGGGTCAACTTCTCTCCCGAGCAGTACTTC
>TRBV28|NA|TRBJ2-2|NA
CASSPTETPGGELFF
TGTGCCAGCAGTCCAACCGAAACCCCAGGGGGGGAGCTGTTTTTT
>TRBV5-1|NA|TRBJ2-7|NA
CASSLLESYEQYF
TGCGCCAGCAGCTTGTTAGAGAGCTACGAGCAGTACTTC
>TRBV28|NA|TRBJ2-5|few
CASSLGQWWETQYF
TGTGCCAGCAGTTTAGGACAGTGGTGGGAGACCCAGTACTTC
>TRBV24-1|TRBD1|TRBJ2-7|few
CATSDRGQYEQYF
TGTGCCACCAGTGATCGGGGACAGTACGAGCAGTACTTC
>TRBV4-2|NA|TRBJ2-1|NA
CASSQRGQGGFGHNEQFF
TGTGCCAGCAGCCAACGCGGTCAGGGAGGCTTTGGTCACAATGAGCAGTTCTTC
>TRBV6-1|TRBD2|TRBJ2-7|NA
CASSELAGGFYEQYF
TGTGCCAGCAGCGAACTAGCGGGGGGCTTCTACGAGCAGTACTTC
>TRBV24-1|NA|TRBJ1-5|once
CATSLTCSQPQHF
TGTGCCACCAGTTTGACGTGCAGTCAGCCCCAGCATTTT
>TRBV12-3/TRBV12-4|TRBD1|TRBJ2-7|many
CASSRDRVHEQYF
TGTGCCAGCAGCCGAGACAGGGTCCACGAGCAGTACTTC